Sequencing of this T cell receptor (beta chain) was carried out in a study of monozygotic twins with inflammatory bowel disease. Whole-study findings and limits: Among T cells, the various subtypes were not distinguishable.

Comments on this clonotype: The antigen remains unidentified.

There were 3500 ng of total RNA used for each TCR library. Using the 5' RACE reads, TCRdb records one entry per CDR3 protein without DNA. This sample's table reports around 190,000 distinct CDR3 sequences. Per germline, CDR1 KGHSH and CDR2 LQKENI. This CDR3 spans 14 amino acids. This TCR came from a human donor with ulcerative colitis or Crohn's disease, or a healthy co-twin of an affected twin (not recorded which). The rearrangement links TRBV18 to TRBJ2-7. Sequencing was performed on blood. The CDR3 loop is CASSTGTPSYEQYF.